Each of the 12 T cell receptor beta chains below was sequenced from the same sample in a study of T cell repertoires in cytomegalovirus infection. Which antigens these TCRs recognize remains unknown. TCRdb passed the reads through MiXCR, listing each CDR3 protein once. The table records hundreds of thousands of distinct CDR3 sequences, 30% to 35% of them present only once. Sequenced material: cultured CD8+ T cells from PBMCs, taken from culture after CMV antigen stimulation. The source is a human donor in good health (CMV status not recorded). Some clones in this sample may be carry-over from other donors' samples.

The chain combines TRBV3-1 with TRBJ1-1, with a tentative D call TRBD1 (5 bases). The CDR3 length is 17 residues. Per germline, CDR1 LGHDT and CDR2 YNNKEL (reference sequence). The V gene lost 0 bases and the J gene lost 1 base, with 15 bases spanning the gap. This chain's CDR3 is CASSQEDEGAWNTEAFF. The CDR3 bases are TGTGCCAGCAGCCAAGAAGATGAAGGGGCTTGGAACACTGAAGCTTTCTTT. Variable domain in full (rest from reference TRBV3-1 and TRBJ1-1): DTAVSQTPKYLVTQMGNDKSIKCEQNLGHDTMYWYKQDSKKFLKIMFSYNNKELIINETVPNRFSPKSPDKAHLNLHINSLELGDSAVYFCASSQEDEGAWNTEAFFGQGTRLTVV.

This clonotype has just a few counts. CDR3: CASRPPGERANSPLHF. CDR3 DNA: TGTGCCAGCAGACCCCCAGGGGAACGGGCTAATTCACCCCTCCACTTT. This sequence joins TRBV12-3 or TRBV12-4 and TRBJ1-6; perhaps TRBD1 as D (6 bases). The CDR3 is made up of 16 amino acids. V lost 6 bases and J 6 bases, leaving 18 bases between the germline ends.

The chain combines TRBV7-9 with TRBJ1-4; the D is unclear. CDR1 is SEHNR, CDR2 FQNEAQ, per germline (reference sequence). V lost 4 bases and J lost 12, with 15 bases in between. There are 13 residues in the CDR3. The CDR3: CASSSPGQVELFF. DNA of the CDR3: TGTGCCAGCAGCTCGCCGGGCCAAGTGGAACTGTTTTTT.

A few counts support this clonotype. This rearrangement joins TRBV7-9 to TRBJ1-3; D is possibly TRBD1 (6 bases). The ends were cut back, 10 bases at V and 2 bases at J, with 18 bases in the middle. The CDR3 runs 15 residues. Germline CDR1 and CDR2: SEHNR and FQNEAQ (reference sequence). The chain's CDR3 is CATPNREKAGNTIYF. For the CDR3, the DNA is TGTGCCACCCCTAACAGGGAGAAGGCTGGAAACACCATATATTTT.

V usage is TRBV6-2 or TRBV6-3 and J usage is TRBJ1-3; D is undetermined. Trimming removed 9 bases from V and 0 bases from J, with 15 bases in between. The CDR3 runs 15 residues. CDR1 is MNHEY, CDR2 SVGEGT, per germline. The CDR3, as DNA: TGTGCCAGTCGACGGCCGGGAATCTCTGGAAACACCATATATTTT. Its protein product is CASRRPGISGNTIYF.

This clonotype was detected a few times. V is TRBV28 and J is TRBJ2-3; no clear D gene. CDR1 MDHEN and CDR2 SYDVKM come from the germline V gene. CDR3 length: 14 residues. The germline V and J ends were trimmed by 3 bases and 4 bases, with 11 bases remaining between them. In nucleotides, the CDR3 is TGTGCCAGCAGTTTCGCCTGGACCGCAGATACGCAGTATTTT. This translates into CASSFAWTADTQYF.

The J gene is TRBJ2-5, the V gene TRBV12-3 or TRBV12-4; D remains ambiguous. V was cut by 4 bases and J by 5 bases, with 11 bases left in between. The CDR3 is 13 amino acids. The CDR3 is CASSSLVWETQYF. As DNA, the CDR3 is TGTGCCAGCAGTTCCCTAGTCTGGGAGACCCAGTACTTC.

This clonotype was picked up many times. The V and J genes are TRBV7-2 and TRBJ1-1; the match to TRBD1 covers 7 bases. V shed 5 bases, J shed 6 bases, and the junction held 6 bases outside the gene matches. This CDR3 spans 13 amino acids. Germline assignment: CDR1 SGHTA and CDR2 FQGNSA. CDR3 sequence: CASSLTGDPEAFF. DNA for the CDR3: TGTGCCAGCAGCCTCACAGGGGATCCTGAAGCTTTCTTT.

Of note for this clonotype: At one boundary the junction diverges from the germline segment, which might be a read error. The rearrangement links TRBV2 to TRBJ2-1, with D maybe TRBD1 (6 bases). Germline CDR1 reads SNHLY; CDR2 reads FYNNEI. The CDR3 extends over 15 amino acids. The CDR3 sequence is CASREDRSWHNEQFF. The CDR3 DNA is TGTGCCAGCAGGGAAGACAGGTCGTGGCACAATGAGCAGTTCTTC.

Only a few counts were recorded for this clonotype. V is TRBV20-1 and J is TRBJ2-1; 8 bases match TRBD2. The CDR3 length is 16 residues. Germline trimming cut 0 bases from V and 3 bases from J; bases unmatched to any gene: 7. Germline CDR1 is DFQATT and CDR2 is SNEGSKA (reference sequence). The DNA of the CDR3 is TGCAGTGCTAGAGATTATAGTAGCGGGGACTACAATGAGCAGTTCTTC. Translated, it gives CSARDYSSGDYNEQFF.

The rearrangement uses TRBV13 and TRBJ1-1; unclear D gene. With 3 bases removed from V and 1 base from J, the gap between germline ends came to 15 bases. CDR1 and CDR2 from the germline V gene are PRHDT and FYEKMQ (reference sequence). The CDR3 extends over 16 amino acids. The CDR3 sequence: CASSLTAEDWNTEAFF. DNA for the CDR3: TGTGCCAGCAGCTTGACGGCAGAAGATTGGAACACTGAAGCTTTCTTT.

This clonotype has only one observation. V is TRBV2 and J is TRBJ2-4; perhaps D is TRBD1 or TRBD2 (6 bases each). Trimming pared 5 bases from V and 0 bases from J, leaving 11 bases between. The CDR3 has 15 amino acids. From germline, CDR1 is SNHLY and CDR2 FYNNEI. The CDR3 DNA follows: TGTGCCAGCAGTCCCGGGGGCCCAGCCAAAAACATTCAGTACTTC. This encodes CASSPGGPAKNIQYF.